This TCR beta chain stems from a study of memory CD4+ T cells and cytomegalovirus serostatus (dated by TCRdb to the late 2010s). A note on the overall study: A total of some 35 healthy Belgian adults, of whom 9 were CMV seropositive and 24 were CMV seronegative, were included in the cohort. To replicate a published TCR-based CMV serostatus classifier, the study sequenced CD4+ memory TCRbeta repertoires from a Belgian cohort whose cytomegalovirus serostatus was known.

A FACSAria II was used to sort memory CD4+ T cells, defined as single viable CD3+CD4+CD8-CD45RO+ cells. CMV serostatus was determined with a Roche Elecsys assay detecting serum IgG against CMV pp150, pp28, p38 and p52. After the samples were thawed, total CD4+ T cells were enriched through positive selection using CD4 magnetic microbeads. The samples came from a different study that was designed specifically to examine the CD4+ T cell memory repertoire. Peripheral blood mononuclear cells were isolated and cryopreserved following standard operating procedures; serum was stored at -80 °C. The staining relied on CD3-PerCP (BW264/56), CD4-APC (RPA-T4), CD45RO-PE (UCHT1) and CD8-Pacific Orange (3B5) antibodies, and Sytox blue was used to exclude non-viable cells. Genomic DNA was extracted from sorted cells with the Quick-DNA Microprep Kit. Amplification of TCRbeta DNA was done with the immunoSEQ hsTCRbeta kit, following the protocol from the manufacturer. TCRbeta libraries were sequenced on an Illumina MiSeq instrument. Turning to the authors' computational methods: Once out-of-frame sequences had been removed, 2,204,828 distinct TCRbeta sequences were left, which works out to an average of approximately 63,000 per individual. Two values were used to score each individual: the count of 150 to 200 previously reported CMV-associated TCRbeta sequences and the total count of productive distinct TCRbeta sequences. A beta-binomial model was reimplemented in Python, and random forests from scikit-learn, run with default parameters, were trained on data from the US cohort. Classifier performance on the Belgian cohort was summarized as median AUC with percentile confidence intervals over 10,000 bootstrap iterations. This immuneACCESS table, as held by TCRdb, lists in-frame sequences with V and J called but not all clones. Of the missing ones, under half trace to an unresolved V gene in checked studies; the others have no known cause. The V and J calls and clone size come from that table; D and trimming were worked out from the DNA. Here the sample has about 67,000 clones; 75% to 80% occur a single time. The top ten hold about 4.7% of the sample.

V is cut back by 6 bases and J by 3 bases, with 12 bases in the junction unmatched. The CDR3 starts with the cysteine, ends with the phenylalanine, and has 16 residues. The kept DNA is CDR3 alone, 48 bases in frame from the first base. The CDR1 and CDR2 encoded by the germline V gene are SNHLY and FYNNEI. The paper's findings and limits, for the study overall: Only CD4+CD45RO+ memory cells were sequenced, unlike the original study, which covered naive and memory CD4+ and CD8+ populations. The results were interpreted as suggesting that the CMV-associated TCR signature is mostly present in the CD4+ memory repertoire. On the Belgian cohort, the classifier built on the original framework reached a median bootstrapped AUC of roughly 0.96, with a 95% CI of 0.76-1.00. Among the 150 to 200 previously reported CMV-associated TCRbeta sequences, over 65 showed up in the CD4+ memory repertoires, with each one found in between one and five individuals. CMV serostatus prediction reached a median bootstrapped AUC of about 0.94 with the original framework and just under 0.92 with a US-trained random forest.

As regards this clone: Its antigen is currently not known. No quality values exist for individual bases; no much larger clone is one base distant.

The receptor's source is an adult in good health and CMV-seropositive. The rearrangement combines TRBV2 with TRBJ1-1; 8 central nucleotides agree with TRBD1. The specimen sequenced was memory CD4+ T cells from blood. DNA sequence: TGTGCCAGCAGCCGAGGGCAGGGGGCGGGGGACACTGAAGCTTTCTTT. Its protein reads: CASSRGQGAGDTEAFF.